The 6 T cell receptor beta chains reported below all come from one sample, sequenced in a study of T cells in localized non-small cell lung cancer (TCRdb year 2020). The library relied on the immunoSEQ multiplex PCR assay. The table was pulled from immuneACCESS by TCRdb, which kept in-frame rearrangements only. Such tables lose some clones; where checked, under half of the loss comes from unresolved V genes, and the rest has no known cause. Across this sample there are some 30,000 clones, with 91% seen only once. 5.5% to 6% of the sample belongs to the ten largest clones. The specimen comprised PBMCs, sampled before any cancer treatment. These receptors all come from a man between 40 and 70 years old with stage II lung adenocarcinoma.

This clone was seen once. The CDR3 nucleotides read TGTGCCAGCAGTCCCGTGTTTGGGAGTGGGACTAGCGGGGGTATTAGCACAGATACGCAGTATTTT. Its translation is CASSPVFGSGTSGGISTDTQYF. V is TRBV28 and J is TRBJ2-3, with 14 bases that match TRBD2. V lost 5 bases to trimming and J lost 0 bases; unmatched junction nucleotides: 19. The CDR3 has 22 residues. In germline, CDR1 is MDHEN, CDR2 SYDVKM.

This chain connects TRBV5-1 to TRBJ1-4; no clear D. Trimming pared 1 base from V and 2 bases from J, leaving 12 bases between. Germline CDR1 SGHRS, CDR2 YFSETQ. The CDR3 has 16 amino acids. The CDR3 sequence is CASSLNPVGTNEKLFF. The DNA for the CDR3 is TGCGCCAGCAGCTTGAATCCCGTAGGGACTAATGAAAAACTGTTTTTT.

The chain recombines TRBV16 with TRBJ2-1; 11 nucleotides line up with TRBD1. Germline trimming cut 0 bases from V and 8 bases from J; bases unmatched to any gene: 12. Germline V gene sequence: CDR1 KGHSY, CDR2 FQNENV. The CDR3 length is 18 residues. As DNA, the CDR3 is TGTGCCAGCAGCCAATCGTATCCGGGACAGGGGGAAGGGTATGAGCAGTTCTTC. The encoded protein is CASSQSYPGQGEGYEQFF.

The genes are TRBV6-1 and TRBJ1-1, with D unclear. V lost 2 bases to trimming and J lost 0 bases, with 7 bases between them. This CDR3 is 14 amino acids long. Germline assignment: CDR1 MNHNS and CDR2 SASEGT. The CDR3 here is CASSELRVNTEAFF. The DNA for the CDR3 is TGTGCCAGCAGTGAACTGAGGGTGAACACTGAAGCTTTCTTT.

This chain joins TRBV11-2 and TRBJ2-2; D remains unclear. This CDR3 contains 13 residues. Trimming pared 8 bases from V and 2 bases from J, leaving 9 bases between. The V gene's germline CDR1 is SGHAT and CDR2 FQNNGV. The CDR3, as DNA: TGTGCCAGCGGCAGGCTTAACACCGGGGAGCTGTTTTTT. Its translation is CASGRLNTGELFF.

The chain joins TRBV6-4 to TRBJ1-5; D gene uncertain. Trimming removed 4 bases at V and 0 bases at J, with 10 bases between. Germline assignment: CDR1 MRHNA and CDR2 SNTAGT. This CDR3 spans 15 amino acids. The CDR3 loop is CASSVSGDSNQPQHF. CDR3 sequence (DNA): TGTGCCAGCAGTGTTAGTGGGGATAGCAATCAGCCCCAGCATTTT.